This T cell receptor beta chain was sequenced in a study of cytomegalovirus exposure and HLA in healthy donors. The PCR used 60 Vbeta and 13 Jbeta primers. Assay: immunoSEQ multiplex PCR; the TCRdb copy retains only in-frame clones and omits some. This table has 80,000 to 130,000 clones, around 76% appearing once. Germline V lookup: CDR1 MNHEY, CDR2 SVGAGI. This CDR3 comprises 15 residues. V shed 0 bases and J shed 7 bases, with 12 bases lying between them. When sampled, the donors appeared nominally healthy, though they likely had unrecorded immune exposures. This TCR came from a woman between 50 and 59 years old in good health and CMV-seropositive. The specimen sequenced was PBMCs. The chain recombines TRBV6-5 with TRBJ1-4; D gene ambiguous. The CDR3 spells CASSYSRRVGEKLFF. CDR3 bases: TGTGCCAGCAGTTACTCGAGGCGGGTGGGTGAAAAACTGTTTTTT.